Below, 2 T cell receptor beta chains from the same sample are listed, as sequenced in a study of tissue T cells after allogeneic stem cell transplantation. The data were produced by immunoSEQ multiplex PCR, yet TCRdb's version contains in-frame clones alone and is incomplete. The profile shows approximately 8,400 clones, roughly a third of them singletons. Time point in this sample: mouse harvest day 14 after allogeneic transplant. The graft held 10^6 splenic CD5+ T cells and 10^7 T-cell-depleted bone marrow cells. Sequencing was done on a sample of skin. Receptors were obtained from a female BALB/c mouse given C57BL/6 T cells with graft-versus-host disease after an allogeneic hematopoietic cell transplant.

Points on this clone: Just one base apart from a much larger clone, this may be a read error. The gene names given are mouse names. The CDR3 is cut off 1 residue early in the read; its end comes from the germline J gene. Other DNA sequences in the sample encode the same CDR3. The V and J genes are TRBV26 and TRBJ2-2; a possible D gene is TRBD1 (5 bases). From germline, CDR1 is KGHPV and CDR2 FQNQEV (reference sequence). Trimming took 4 bases from V and 0 from J, leaving 6 bases between them. This CDR3 has 14 amino acids. The sequenced part of the CDR3 DNA is TGTGCCAGCAGTCCGACAGCAAACACCGGGCAGCTCTAC. It codes for CASSPTANTGQLY. The full CDR3 reads CASSPTANTGQLYF.

This clone was counted only a few times. Gene names denote mouse genes. The read stops 1 residue short of the end of the CDR3; the missing end is completed from the germline J gene. The V call is TRBV3, the J call TRBJ2-4; D gene ambiguous. CDR1 is SNHLY, CDR2 FYNGKV, per germline (reference sequence). The CDR3 spans 12 residues. V gave up 5 bases and J gave up 0 bases, with 3 bases separating them. CDR3 DNA (partial): TGTGCCAGCAGCATTAGTCAAAACACCTTGTAC. As protein: CASSISQNTLY. The whole CDR3 sequence reads CASSISQNTLYF. The entire variable domain, with the rest obtained from reference TRBV3 and TRBJ2-4, is as follows: GPKVLQIPSHQIIDMGQMVTLNCDPVSNHLYFYWYKQILGQQMEFLVNFYNGKVMEKSKLFKDQFSVERPDGSYFTLKIQPTALEDSAVYFCASSISQNTLYFGAGTRLSVL.